This TCR beta chain originates from a study of identical twins. Template switching, a step in the protocol, added a universal primer site, and cDNA carried unique molecular identifiers. MiXCR, applied by TCRdb to the 5' RACE reads, yields one record per CDR3 protein. The data contain 250,000 to 350,000 distinct CDR3 sequences, roughly 8.6% of them singletons. Trimming shortened V by 4 bases and J by 8 bases, and 15 bases separated the two germline ends. CDR1 is MDHEN and CDR2 is SYDVKM in the germline V gene. CDR3 size: 14 residues. The same data also went into a second study, on yellow fever vaccine responses in identical twins. That paper states: A vaccine T cell response that seemed partly convergent and partly personalized was reported in twins.

The chain combines TRBV28 with TRBJ2-4; D is unresolved. Material for sequencing was memory (CD45RO+) T cells sorted from blood. The clonotype originates from a woman between 18 and 30 years old in good health. CDR3 sequence: CASSWPGAKYIQYF. The CDR3 nucleotides are TGTGCCAGCAGTTGGCCAGGCGCGAAGTACATTCAGTACTTC.